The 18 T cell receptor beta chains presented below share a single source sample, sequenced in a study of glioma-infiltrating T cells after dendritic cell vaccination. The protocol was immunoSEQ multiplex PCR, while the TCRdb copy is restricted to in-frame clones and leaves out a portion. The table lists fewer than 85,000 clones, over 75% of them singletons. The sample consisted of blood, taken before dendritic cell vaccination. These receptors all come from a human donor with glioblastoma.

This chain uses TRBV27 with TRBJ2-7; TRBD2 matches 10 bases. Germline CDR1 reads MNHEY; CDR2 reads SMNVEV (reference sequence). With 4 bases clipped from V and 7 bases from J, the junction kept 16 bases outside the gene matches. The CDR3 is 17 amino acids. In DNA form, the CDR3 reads TGTGCCAGCAGTTCCTTGAGGACTAGCGGTCGACCTGGGGAGCAGTACGTC. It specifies CASSSLRTSGRPGEQYV.

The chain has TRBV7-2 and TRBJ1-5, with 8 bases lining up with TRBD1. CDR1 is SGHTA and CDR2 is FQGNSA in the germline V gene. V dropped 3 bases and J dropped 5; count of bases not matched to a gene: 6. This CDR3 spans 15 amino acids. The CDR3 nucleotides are TGTGCCAGCAGCTTCAGGGGGCAGGCGGATCAGCCCCAGCATTTT. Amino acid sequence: CASSFRGQADQPQHF.

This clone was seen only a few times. CDR3 bases: TGTGCCAGCAGCTTCCCGACTGTGGACTACGAGCAGTACTTC. Protein: CASSFPTVDYEQYF. The genes are TRBV5-6 and TRBJ2-7; D is unresolved. CDR3 length: 14 amino acids. The V gene lost 2 bases and the J gene lost 3 bases, with 12 bases spanning the gap. Germline CDR1 is SGHDT and CDR2 is YYEEEE.

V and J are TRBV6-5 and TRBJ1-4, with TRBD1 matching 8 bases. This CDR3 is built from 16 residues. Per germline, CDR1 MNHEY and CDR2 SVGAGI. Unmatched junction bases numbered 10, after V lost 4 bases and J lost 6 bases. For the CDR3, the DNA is TGTGCCAGCAGTTCCGGCGACAGGGGATTGGATGAAAAACTGTTTTTT. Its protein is CASSSGDRGLDEKLFF.

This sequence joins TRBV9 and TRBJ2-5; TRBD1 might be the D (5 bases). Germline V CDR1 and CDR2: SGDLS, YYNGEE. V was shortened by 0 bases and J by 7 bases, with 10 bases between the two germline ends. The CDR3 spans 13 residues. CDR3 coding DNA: TGTGCCAGCAGCGTAGTAGGGGTGGGGACCCAGTACTTC. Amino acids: CASSVVGVGTQYF.

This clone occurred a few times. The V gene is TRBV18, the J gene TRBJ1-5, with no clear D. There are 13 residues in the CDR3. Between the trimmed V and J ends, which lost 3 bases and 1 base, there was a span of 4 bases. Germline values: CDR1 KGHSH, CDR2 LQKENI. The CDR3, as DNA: TGTGCCAGCTCACCCGGGAGCAATCAGCCCCAGCATTTT. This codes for CASSPGSNQPQHF.

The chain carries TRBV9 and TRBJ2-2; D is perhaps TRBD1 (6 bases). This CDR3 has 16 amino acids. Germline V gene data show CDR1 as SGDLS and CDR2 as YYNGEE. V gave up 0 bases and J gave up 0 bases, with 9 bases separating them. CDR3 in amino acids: CASSVARGTNTGELFF. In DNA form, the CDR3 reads TGTGCCAGCAGCGTAGCAAGGGGGACGAACACCGGGGAGCTGTTTTTT.

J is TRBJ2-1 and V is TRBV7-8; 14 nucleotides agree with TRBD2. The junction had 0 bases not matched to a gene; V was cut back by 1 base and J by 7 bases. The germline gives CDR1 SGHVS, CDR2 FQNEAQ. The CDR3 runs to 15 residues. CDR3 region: CASSLGLAGGNEQFF. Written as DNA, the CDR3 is TGTGCCAGCAGCTTAGGACTAGCGGGAGGGAATGAGCAGTTCTTC. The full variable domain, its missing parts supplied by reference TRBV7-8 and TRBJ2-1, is GAGVSQSPRYKVAKRGQDVALRCDPISGHVSLFWYQQALGQGPEFLTYFQNEAQLDKSGLPSDRFFAERPEGSVSTLKIQRTQQEDSAVYLCASSLGLAGGNEQFFGPGTRLTVL.

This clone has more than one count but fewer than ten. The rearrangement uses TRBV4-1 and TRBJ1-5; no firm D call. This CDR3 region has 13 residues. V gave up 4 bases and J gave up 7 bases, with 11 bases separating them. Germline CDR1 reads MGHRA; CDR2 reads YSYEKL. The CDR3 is CASSRTNLQPQHF. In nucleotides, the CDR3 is TGCGCCAGCAGCCGGACTAATTTACAGCCCCAGCATTTT.

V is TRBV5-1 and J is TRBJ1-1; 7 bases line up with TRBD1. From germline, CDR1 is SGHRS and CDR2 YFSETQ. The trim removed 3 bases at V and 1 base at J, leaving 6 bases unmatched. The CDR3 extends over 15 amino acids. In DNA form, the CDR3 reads TGCGCCAGCAGCTCGGGACAGTCGCCGAACACTGAAGCTTTCTTT. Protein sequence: CASSSGQSPNTEAFF.

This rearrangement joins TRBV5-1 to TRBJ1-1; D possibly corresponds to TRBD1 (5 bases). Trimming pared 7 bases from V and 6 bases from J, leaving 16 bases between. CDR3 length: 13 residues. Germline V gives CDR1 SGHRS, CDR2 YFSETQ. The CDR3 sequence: CASSSSRGSEAFF. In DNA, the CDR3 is TGCGCCAGCTCCTCCTCTAGGGGTTCTGAAGCTTTCTTT.

The CDR3 reads CASSVGTGGPETQYF. The CDR3 bases are TGTGCCAGCAGCGTCGGGACAGGGGGCCCAGAGACCCAGTACTTC. The V gene is TRBV7-8, the J gene TRBJ2-5; 12 positions match TRBD1. CDR1 and CDR2 (germline): SGHVS, FQNEAQ. Germline trimming cut 5 bases from V and 4 bases from J; bases unmatched to any gene: 5. The CDR3 has 15 amino acids.

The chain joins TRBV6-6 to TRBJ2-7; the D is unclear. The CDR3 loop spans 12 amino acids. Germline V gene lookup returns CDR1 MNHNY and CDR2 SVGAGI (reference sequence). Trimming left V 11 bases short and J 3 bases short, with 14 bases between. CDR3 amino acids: CAAPGQGYEQYF. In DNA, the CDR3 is TGTGCCGCACCAGGTCAAGGCTACGAGCAGTACTTC.

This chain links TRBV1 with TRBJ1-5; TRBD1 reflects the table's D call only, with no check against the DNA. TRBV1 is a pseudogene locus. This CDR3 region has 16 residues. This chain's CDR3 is CTSSQGQLYSNQPQHF. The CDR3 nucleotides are TGCACCAGCAGCCAAGGACAGCTTTATAGCAATCAGCCCCAGCATTTT.

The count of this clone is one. CDR3 sequence (DNA): TGTGCCAGCAGTTACCGACAGTCGAACACCGGGGAGCTGTTTTTT. Protein sequence: CASSYRQSNTGELFF. This chain links TRBV6-6 with TRBJ2-2; maybe TRBD1 (5 bases). CDR1 and CDR2 (germline): MNHNY, SVGAGI (reference sequence). V was cut by 2 bases and J by 0 bases, with 7 bases left in between. The CDR3 loop spans 15 amino acids.

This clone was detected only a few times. Here the CDR3 DNA reads TGTGCCAGCAGCTTGAGTGCATTCAGCACTGAAGCTTTCTTT. Translated, it gives CASSLSAFSTEAFF. The J gene is TRBJ1-1, the V gene TRBV5-5; no reliable D call. The germline CDR1 and CDR2 sequences are SGHKS and YYEKEE (reference sequence). The CDR3 loop spans 14 amino acids. The V end lost 1 base, the J end lost 4 bases, and 11 bases lay between the germline ends.

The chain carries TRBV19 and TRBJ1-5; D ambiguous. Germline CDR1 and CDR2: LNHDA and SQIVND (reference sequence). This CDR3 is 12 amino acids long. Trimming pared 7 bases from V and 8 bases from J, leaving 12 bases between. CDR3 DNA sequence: TGTGCCAGTAAGTTCGGTTACGAGCCCCAGCATTTT. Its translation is CASKFGYEPQHF.

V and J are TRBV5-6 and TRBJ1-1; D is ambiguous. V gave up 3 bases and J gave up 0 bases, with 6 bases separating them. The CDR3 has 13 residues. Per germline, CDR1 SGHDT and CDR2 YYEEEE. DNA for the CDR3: TGTGCCAGCAGCTCAGATTTGAACACTGAAGCTTTCTTT. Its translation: CASSSDLNTEAFF.